This TCR beta chain came from a study of cytomegalovirus exposure and HLA in healthy donors. For the study at large: Assignment to the Caucasian-associated ancestry cluster applied to around four fifths of the approximately 380 genotyped donors. Study-level results: Cytomegalovirus association was assigned to about 150 TCR beta chains. V- and J-gene trimming of TCR beta was linked (in a later analysis) to a missense DCLRE1C variant. Researchers reportedly found TCR beta sequences accurately predicted most subjects' HLA-A and HLA-B alleles.

Comment on this clone: The antigen is undetermined.

The PCR contained 60 Vbeta and 13 Jbeta primers. Using immunoSEQ multiplex PCR, the repertoire was profiled, and TCRdb retains in-frame clones only, with some absent. The sample has about 110,000 clones; roughly 70% are singletons. The CDR3 spans 14 residues. Germline V lookup: CDR1 MNHEY, CDR2 SVGAGI. The junction had 4 bases not matched to a gene; V was cut back by 6 bases and J by 3 bases. Sequenced material: PBMCs. The rearrangement joins TRBV6-5 to TRBJ1-2, with 10 bases fitting TRBD1. The clonotype comes from a woman aged 25 to 39 in good health and CMV-seronegative. For the CDR3, the DNA is TGTGCCAGCAGCCTCGGGACAGGGGACTATGGCTACACCTTC. Protein product: CASSLGTGDYGYTF.